This T cell receptor (beta chain) was recovered during a study of T cells after posttransplantation cyclophosphamide. Per germline, CDR1 SGHNT and CDR2 YYREEE (reference sequence). V lost 4 bases and J 0 bases, leaving 14 bases between the germline ends. This CDR3 is built from 16 residues. The assay was immunoSEQ multiplex PCR, and TCRdb's table has in-frame clones only and misses some. This table holds around 10,000 clones, around 81% found once. Busulfan-fludarabine conditioning, marrow transplant, and cyclophosphamide on days +3 and +4 were administered. A note on this clone: As yet, its antigen is unknown.

Broader study findings: Skin or GI-infiltrating T cells shared few TRB sequences with blood. Later blood repertoires were often dominated by clones from the donor CD8+ memory compartment. Recipient CMV seropositivity and CMV reactivation strongly tracked TRB clonality.

Sequenced here: PBMCs, sampled about 62 months after allogeneic stem cell transplant with posttransplant cyclophosphamide. This chain connects TRBV5-4 to TRBJ1-3; D remains ambiguous. This sequence was found in a female patient in her forties or fifties who received an allogeneic stem cell transplant from a related donor, was CMV-positive, and had no GVHD. The T cells may partly be graft donor cells. The CDR3 bases are TGTGCCAGCAGCGGTGGAACAGTTTCCTCTGGAAACACCATATATTTT. Translated, it gives CASSGGTVSSGNTIYF. The complete variable domain, with remaining parts taken from reference TRBV5-4 and TRBJ1-3, reads ETGVTQSPTHLIKTRGQQVTLRCSSQSGHNTVSWYQQALGQGPQFIFQYYREEENGRGNFPPRFSGLQFPNYSSELNVNALELDDSALYLCASSGGTVSSGNTIYFGEGSWLTVV.